This TCR beta chain originates from a study of blood T cell repertoires in COVID-19. Turning to the study itself: Whether acute or convalescent, the COVID-19 samples came from the United States, Italy and Spain.

V dropped 5 bases and J dropped 2; count of bases not matched to a gene: 6. The germline CDR1 and CDR2 sequences are MNHEY and SMNVEV (reference sequence). The CDR3 contains 14 residues. Per the study methods: Researchers report that nucleated cell counts were estimated from reference gene primer amplification. Produced via immunoSEQ multiplex PCR; TCRdb's table is partial and in-frame only. Clone size and V and J calls were adopted from that table, with D and trimming inferred from the DNA. The repertoire includes under 300,000 clones, nearly 90% of them detected once, and 0.7% to 0.85% sits in the top ten.

Sequencing was performed on peripheral blood. The chain joins TRBV27 to TRBJ2-7, with 7 bases lining up with TRBD1. The receptor was isolated from a woman aged 25 to 39 with acute or convalescent COVID-19. CDR3 in amino acids: CASSKDRLPYEQYF. The CDR3 region has the DNA TGTGCCAGCAGTAAGGACAGGCTCCCCTACGAGCAGTACTTC.